The clone carrying this T cell receptor beta chain was seen more than once but under ten times. V was pared by 3 bases and J by 1 base, with 4 bases of the junction left unmatched. This CDR3 is built from 15 residues. The germline gives CDR1 KGHDR, CDR2 SFDVKD. Healthy Russian Caucasian donors spanned ages roughly 6 to 90 years. Staff drew around 10 milliliters of peripheral blood from each donor. With a J-beta primer mix and a sample-barcoded 5' primer, a second PCR ran roughly 6 to 11 cycles. TCRdb re-derived calls from the 5' RACE reads in MiXCR, one entry per CDR3 protein. The sample holds about 680,000 distinct CDR3 sequences; 45% to 50% are singletons and the top ten take around a third. These data originate in a study of blood T cells in healthy people across ages.

V usage is TRBV24-1 and J usage is TRBJ2-5; 7 positions match TRBD1. The source is a woman aged 55-75 years in good health. The source material was blood. CDR3 coding DNA: TGTGCCACCAGTGATGCCCGGGACAGCCAAGAGACCCAGTACTTC. It codes for CATSDARDSQETQYF.